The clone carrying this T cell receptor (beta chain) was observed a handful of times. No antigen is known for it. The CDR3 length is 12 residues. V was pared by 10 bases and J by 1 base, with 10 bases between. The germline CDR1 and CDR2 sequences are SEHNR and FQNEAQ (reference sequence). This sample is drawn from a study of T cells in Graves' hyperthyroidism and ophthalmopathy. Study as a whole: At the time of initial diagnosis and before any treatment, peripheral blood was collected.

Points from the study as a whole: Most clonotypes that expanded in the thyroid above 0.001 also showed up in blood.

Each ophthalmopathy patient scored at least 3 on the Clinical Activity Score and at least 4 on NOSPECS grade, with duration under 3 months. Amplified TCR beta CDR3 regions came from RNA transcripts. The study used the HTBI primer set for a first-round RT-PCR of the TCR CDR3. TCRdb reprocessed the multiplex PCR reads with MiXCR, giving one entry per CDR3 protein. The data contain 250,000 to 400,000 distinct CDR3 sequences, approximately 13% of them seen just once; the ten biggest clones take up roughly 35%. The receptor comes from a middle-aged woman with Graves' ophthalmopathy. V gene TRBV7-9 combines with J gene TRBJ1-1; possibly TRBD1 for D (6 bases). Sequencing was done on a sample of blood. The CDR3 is CATVQGNTEAFF. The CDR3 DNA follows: TGTGCCACGGTACAGGGGAACACTGAAGCTTTCTTT.